This entry features one T cell receptor (beta chain) sequence. These data belong to a study of blood T cell repertoires in COVID-19. About the research overall: There were acute and convalescent COVID-19 samples, and they came from the United States, Italy and Spain.

Cohort assignment relied on participant-reported clinical history. The recovered donors of Cohort 3 showed two negative PCRs, clearance, or symptom resolution. The V and J ends lost 5 bases and 2 bases, in that order; junction bases with no gene match: 10. The length of the CDR3 is 16 residues. Germline V CDR1 and CDR2: SGHVS, FQNEAQ. Data came from immunoSEQ multiplex PCR; TCRdb stores just in-frame clones and leaves some out. The top ten hold 18% of the sample, which has approximately 300,000 clones, approximately 92% seen once. The chain uses TRBV7-8 and TRBJ2-5; 8 bases agree with TRBD2. The receptor's source is a woman aged 25 to 45 who had recovered from COVID-19. The specimen was PBMCs or T cells enriched from blood (not recorded which). The CDR3 nucleotides are TGTGCCAGCAGCCCCCGGTGGCGGGGGGAACAAGAGACCCAGTACTTC. Its translation is CASSPRWRGEQETQYF. The whole variable domain, filled in from reference TRBV7-8 and TRBJ2-5, reads GAGVSQSPRYKVAKRGQDVALRCDPISGHVSLFWYQQALGQGPEFLTYFQNEAQLDKSGLPSDRFFAERPEGSVSTLKIQRTQQEDSAVYLCASSPRWRGEQETQYFGPGTRLLVL.